This entry lists 17 T cell receptor beta chains sequenced from one sample in a study of T cells in Graves' hyperthyroidism and ophthalmopathy. Researchers took RNA transcripts and amplified the TCR beta CDR3 regions from them. HTBI primers were used for first-round RT-PCR of the TCR CDR3. TCRdb processed the multiplex PCR reads anew with MiXCR; each CDR3 protein has one entry. The table includes approximately 510,000 distinct CDR3 sequences, less than 25% detected once. The specimen sequenced was blood. The receptors come from a man younger than 35 with Graves' hyperthyroidism.

The gene calls are TRBV12-3 or TRBV12-4 and TRBJ2-7; 13 bases fit TRBD2. This CDR3 is 19 amino acids long. Unmatched junction bases numbered 14, after V lost 4 bases and J lost 2 bases. CDR3 residues: CASSWGTTGLAGVPYEQYF. The CDR3 coding sequence is TGTGCCAGCAGTTGGGGGACAACCGGACTAGCGGGAGTCCCCTACGAGCAGTACTTC.

The gene calls are TRBV12-3 or TRBV12-4 and TRBJ2-7, with D possibly TRBD2 on 5 matching bases. The CDR3 totals 16 residues. The V end lost 4 bases, the J end lost 6 bases, and 22 bases lay between the germline ends. The CDR3 is CASSSDDSRGIGEQYF. CDR3 bases: TGTGCCAGCAGTTCAGACGACTCCCGGGGAATAGGCGAGCAGTACTTC.

This clonotype appeared many times. The chain links TRBV20-1 to TRBJ1-5; 7 nucleotides match TRBD1. Losses at the gene ends were 3 bases for V and 4 bases for J; bases not matched to a gene: 3. The CDR3 has 13 amino acids. Germline V gene data show CDR1 as DFQATT and CDR2 as SNEGSKA (reference sequence). Here the CDR3 DNA reads TGCAGTGCTAGTGGGGACAGTAATCAGCCCCAGCATTTT. Translated: CSASGDSNQPQHF.

This clonotype was counted many times. This chain links TRBV12-3 or TRBV12-4 with TRBJ1-2; D gene uncertain. The CDR3 covers 11 residues. Between the trimmed V and J ends, which lost 7 bases and 6 bases, there was a span of 9 bases. The CDR3 spells CASKRGNGYTF. Here the CDR3 DNA reads TGTGCCAGCAAACGGGGAAATGGCTACACCTTC.

The chain carries TRBV7-2 and TRBJ2-7; D could derive from TRBD1 or TRBD2 (6 bases each). This CDR3 has 15 amino acids. Looked up from germline, CDR1 is SGHTA and CDR2 is FQGNSA. Trimming cost V 4 bases and J 3 bases, with 16 bases left between them. CDR3 in DNA: TGTGCCAGCAGCTCCACAGGGCGGGGATACTACGAGCAGTACTTC. It specifies CASSSTGRGYYEQYF.

The table lists this clonotype with many counts. V and J are TRBV19 and TRBJ1-1; possibly TRBD1 for D (5 bases). V dropped 8 bases and J dropped 4 bases, with 17 bases sitting between them. Germline assignment: CDR1 LNHDA and CDR2 SQIVND (reference sequence). This CDR3 has 14 amino acids. The CDR3 sequence is CASPKRGEGTEAFF. The CDR3 bases are TGTGCCAGTCCAAAAAGGGGCGAGGGCACTGAAGCTTTCTTT.

Only a few counts were recorded for this clonotype. The chain carries TRBV12-3 or TRBV12-4 and TRBJ1-1, with D perhaps TRBD1 (5 bases). The CDR3 is made up of 11 amino acids. V was trimmed by 6 bases and J by 6 bases, leaving 8 bases between them. The CDR3: CASRTEPEAFF. CDR3 nucleotides: TGTGCCAGCAGGACAGAACCTGAAGCTTTCTTT.

In its sample, this clonotype was seen many times. The CDR3: CATIKGAPGTGELFF. The CDR3 DNA sequence: TGTGCCACCATTAAGGGGGCCCCGGGGACCGGGGAGCTGTTTTTT. The chain has TRBV6-5 and TRBJ2-2; 7 bases are a match to TRBD1. CDR3 size: 15 residues. Trimming cost V 10 bases and J 5 bases; bases outside gene matches: 13. Germline V gene data show CDR1 as MNHEY and CDR2 as SVGAGI.

This clonotype was counted many times. V gene TRBV12-3 or TRBV12-4 combines with J gene TRBJ1-5, with TRBD1 identical over 7 bases. V was pared by 7 bases and J by 6 bases, with 9 bases of the junction left unmatched. The CDR3 totals 14 residues. Here the CDR3 reads CASTTGQMGQPQHF. The DNA of the CDR3 is TGTGCCAGCACTACGGGACAGATGGGTCAGCCCCAGCATTTT.

This clonotype has at least ten counts. V is TRBV12-3 or TRBV12-4 and J is TRBJ1-1; 7 bases fit TRBD1. CDR3 length equals 18 residues. The trim removed 4 bases at V and 1 base at J, leaving 15 bases unmatched. The CDR3 nucleotides are TGTGCCAGCAGTTCGTCATGGGCCAGGGGGGGGAAGAACACTGAAGCTTTCTTT. This sequence encodes CASSSSWARGGKNTEAFF.

This clonotype has only one observation. The V call is TRBV19, the J call TRBJ2-3; 10 positions match TRBD1. The germline V gene encodes CDR1 LNHDA and CDR2 SQIVND (reference sequence). The CDR3 spans 15 residues. The trim removed 4 bases at V and 4 bases at J, leaving 5 bases unmatched. CDR3 nucleotides: TGTGCCAGTAGTAATCCGGGACAGGGGTCAGATACGCAGTATTTT. It encodes CASSNPGQGSDTQYF.

This clonotype was detected ten times or more. The chain carries TRBV6-1 and TRBJ2-3; D not certain. The CDR3 contains 15 residues. Germline-derived CDR1 and CDR2 are MNHNS and SASEGT. V was clipped by 1 base and J by 0 bases, with 8 bases between them. Written as DNA, the CDR3 is TGTGCCAGCAGTGAAGACCTTACTAGCACAGATACGCAGTATTTT. Its translation: CASSEDLTSTDTQYF.

Ten or more counts support this clonotype. The junction does not match germline at one end; this may be a read error. This chain links TRBV12-3 or TRBV12-4 with TRBJ2-5; maybe TRBD1 (6 bases). This CDR3 region has 14 residues. In nucleotides, the CDR3 is TGTGCCGGCAGTTCTTCAGGGGTTGTAGAGACCCAGTACTTC. Amino acid sequence: CAGSSSGVVETQYF.

This clonotype was recorded at least ten times. The chain uses TRBV28 and TRBJ1-6, with D unresolved. Deletions cut 6 bases from V and 4 bases from J, with 10 bases between. Germline CDR1 reads MDHEN; CDR2 reads SYDVKM. The CDR3 totals 14 residues. CDR3 in amino acids: CASSPAGYNSPLHF. CDR3 coding DNA: TGTGCCAGCAGCCCGGCGGGGTATAATTCACCCCTCCACTTT.

The J gene is TRBJ2-7, the V gene TRBV4-1; 7 bases match TRBD1. Trimming cost V 2 bases and J 0 bases; bases outside gene matches: 4. Germline V CDR1 and CDR2: MGHRA, YSYEKL. This CDR3 has 15 residues. The DNA for the CDR3 is TGCGCCAGCAGCCAATCCGAGGGGGCCTCCTACGAGCAGTACTTC. Amino acids: CASSQSEGASYEQYF.

This clonotype was counted ten times or more. V usage is TRBV12-3 or TRBV12-4 and J usage is TRBJ2-5, with TRBD1 as a possible D gene (5 bases). The CDR3 spans 15 residues. With 7 bases removed from V and 4 bases from J, the gap between germline ends came to 19 bases. CDR3 coding DNA: TGTGCCAGCACCACAAACTGGGGTCAGGGAGAGACCCAGTACTTC. Its translation: CASTTNWGQGETQYF.

Details on this clonotype: Given a much more abundant clone one base away, this may be a read error. The chain links TRBV13 to TRBJ1-1; D is ambiguous. CDR3 size: 15 residues. Germline V lookup: CDR1 PRHDT, CDR2 FYEKMQ (reference sequence). In nucleotides, the CDR3 is TGTGCCAGCGGAAGCCCTCAACCAGTGAACACTGAAGCTTGCTTT. Translating gives CASGSPQPVNTEACF.